This T cell receptor beta chain was identified in a study of T-cell memory formation after mild COVID-19. Turning to the study itself: TCR clusters were largely donor specific.

5'RACE primed from the constant segment yielded TCR alpha and TCR beta cDNA libraries bearing sample barcodes and UMIs. Each CDR3 protein is one row after TCRdb ran MiXCR on the 5' RACE reads. The sample yields around 200,000 distinct CDR3 sequences, 7.5% to 10% seen once. The germline gives CDR1 MNHEY, CDR2 SVGEGT. Trimming took off 7 bases at V and 6 bases at J, with 21 bases between the two ends. This CDR3 has 16 amino acids. This rearrangement joins TRBV6-2 or TRBV6-3 to TRBJ2-2, with TRBD2 as a possible D gene (6 bases). The sequencing sample was made of PBMCs or a T cell subset sorted from them (not recorded which). This TCR was sampled from a man aged 18 to 29 who had mild COVID-19 (a few samples of this study predate the infection). Cell type and time point are not known. CDR3 sequence: CASNLAGPSAAGELFF. The CDR3, as DNA: TGTGCCAGCAATCTGGCGGGACCAAGCGCCGCCGGGGAGCTGTTTTTT.